A selection of T cell receptor beta chains follows, all from one sample in a study of graft-versus-host responses after intestinal transplantation. Produced via immunoSEQ multiplex PCR; TCRdb's table is partial and in-frame only. The sample contains approximately 97,000 clones, 80% to 95% of which appear only once. These receptors lack a known antigen. The sequencing used unstimulated CD8+ T cells sorted from spleen or lymph node cells, collected before transplant. Receptors were obtained from a human donor who was the organ donor for an intestinal transplant. The CDR3 runs from the conserved cysteine through the conserved F or W. The D gene is left open where the match is weak. Expanded clones get a size class; other rows say once, few or many, or leave the size out.

TRBV15	TRBJ2-1	.	.	TGTGCCACCAGCCTGGGGGCTAGCGGAGCCTACAATGAGCAGTTCTTC	CATSLGASGAYNEQFF
TRBV2	TRBJ2-1	.	TRBD2	TGTGCCAGCAGCGACAATAGCGGGAGCTCCTACAATGAGCAGTTCTTC	CASSDNSGSSYNEQFF
TRBV7-6	TRBJ2-1	.	TRBD2	TGTGCCAGCAGCTTTTACTTTAGCGGGAGGGCGATCTCCTACAATGAGCAGTTCTTC	CASSFYFSGRAISYNEQFF
TRBV14	TRBJ2-1	.	.	TGTGCCAGCAGCCAAGGTGGTGGGGGGGCGGGAAGCCGTGGGCAGCAGTTCTTC	CASSQGGGGAGSRGQQFF
TRBV5-1	TRBJ1-2	once	.	TGCGCCAGCAGCGACGGGAACTATGGCTACACCTTC	CASSDGNYGYTF
TRBV9	TRBJ2-3	once	TRBD2	TGTGCCAGCAGCGGGCTAGCGGGTAACACTGACGGGGATACGCAGTATTTT	CASSGLAGNTDGDTQYF
TRBV28	TRBJ2-1	once	TRBD2	TGTGCCAGCAGTTTCCTTAGTCTAGCGGGATTTTCACATGAGCAGTTCTTC	CASSFLSLAGFSHEQFF
TRBV27	TRBJ1-1	.	TRBD1	TGTGCCAGCAGTTTGACAGGGGTCATGAACACTGAAGCTTTCTTT	CASSLTGVMNTEAFF
TRBV6-1	TRBJ2-3	once	TRBD1	TGTGCCAGCACGCCCGAACAGGGGACAGATACGCAGTATTTT	CASTPEQGTDTQYF
TRBV6-1	TRBJ2-7	once	.	TGTGCCAGCAGTGAAGCGCTTCGTCGCTTCGGCGAGCAGTACTTC	CASSEALRRFGEQYF
TRBV5-1	TRBJ2-7	.	TRBD2	TGCGCCAGCAGCCGCAAGGCGGGAGGGCCATCTGCCGAGCAGTACTTC	CASSRKAGGPSAEQYF
TRBV27	TRBJ2-7	.	.	TGTGCCAGCAGTCAATTGGGCGGGAATACCTACGAGCAGTACTTC	CASSQLGGNTYEQYF
TRBV30	TRBJ1-1	.	.	TGTGCCTGGTCACAGGTGAACACTGAAGCTTTCTTT	CAWSQVNTEAFF
TRBV29-1	TRBJ1-2	.	.	TGCAGCGTCCGAACCCCGACAGATGTCTATGGCTACACCTTC	CSVRTPTDVYGYTF
TRBV7-9	TRBJ1-2	.	.	TGTGCCAGCCGACGCGGGGGCGGCTACACCTTC	CASRRGGGYTF
TRBV27	TRBJ1-5	once	.	TGTGCCAGCAGTTTTTGGGGAGCTGAAAGAAATCAGCCCCAGCATTTT	CASSFWGAERNQPQHF
TRBV5-6	TRBJ2-1	.	.	.	CASRWGTGSGRGLF
TRBV5-1	TRBJ1-1	once	.	TGCGCCAGCACCTGGACACCGAACACTGAAGCTTTCTTT	CASTWTPNTEAFF